The 5 T cell receptor beta chains below were found in one sample sequenced in a study of blood T cell repertoires in COVID-19. Clones were sequenced by immunoSEQ multiplex PCR, and TCRdb holds only the in-frame ones, with some missing. The table shows 40,000 to 50,000 clones, with around 81% occurring only once. Sequencing used peripheral blood. Receptors were obtained from a man aged 40-49 years with active or convalescent COVID-19.

CDR3 sequence reads: CASSLLVAGRGRSSYNEQFF. DNA of the CDR3: TGCGCCAGCAGCCTCCTAGTCGCGGGGCGGGGGCGGTCCTCCTACAATGAGCAGTTCTTC. The chain carries TRBV4-1 and TRBJ2-1, with a tentative D call TRBD2 (7 bases). Trimming cost V 4 bases and J 0 bases, with 25 bases left between them. In germline, CDR1 is MGHRA, CDR2 YSYEKL. The CDR3 runs 20 residues.

The chain carries TRBV5-4 and TRBJ2-7, with D possibly TRBD2 on 7 matching bases. Between the trimmed V and J ends, which lost 4 bases and 8 bases, there was a span of 34 bases. Germline lookup yields CDR1 SGHNT and CDR2 YYREEE (reference sequence). The CDR3 has 19 amino acids. The DNA for the CDR3 is TGTGCCAGCAGCCCTGGAGCACGGGGGGCCCCTCAGAGTCGATGGAAGCAGTACTTC. Encoded protein: CASSPGARGAPQSRWKQYF.

The V and J genes are TRBV19 and TRBJ2-1; 7 positions agree with TRBD1. The J segment lost 8 bases and the V segment lost 4 bases, leaving 11 bases of the junction unmatched. There are 15 residues in the CDR3. Germline V gene data show CDR1 as LNHDA and CDR2 as SQIVND (reference sequence). In nucleotides, the CDR3 is TGTGCCAGTAGTAAGGGGGCGGTAATTGGGGATGAGCAGTTCTTC. This sequence encodes CASSKGAVIGDEQFF.

The chain links TRBV9 to TRBJ2-7; D might be TRBD1 (5 bases). The CDR3 consists of 14 residues. CDR1 is SGDLS and CDR2 is YYNGEE in the germline V gene. The V gene lost 0 bases and the J gene lost 6 bases, with 13 bases spanning the gap. CDR3 in amino acids: CASSVGTGRREQYF. In nucleotides, the CDR3 is TGTGCCAGCAGCGTAGGAACAGGCCGACGCGAGCAGTACTTC.

This chain links TRBV14 with TRBJ2-3; unclear D gene. The germline CDR1 and CDR2 sequences are SGHDN and FVKESK. With 0 bases removed from V and 1 base from J, the gap between germline ends came to 17 bases. This CDR3 has 18 amino acids. CDR3 in DNA: TGTGCCAGCAGCCAAGATCCTCGCCTGAACCGGGGCACAGATACGCAGTATTTT. Amino acids: CASSQDPRLNRGTDTQYF. The whole variable domain, remainder taken from reference TRBV14 and TRBJ2-3, is EAGVTQFPSHSVIEKGQTVTLRCDPISGHDNLYWYRRVMGKEIKFLLHFVKESKQDESGMPNNRFLAERTGGTYSTLKVQPAELEDSGVYFCASSQDPRLNRGTDTQYFGPGTRLTVL.